This TCR beta chain appears in the sequencing data of a study of cytomegalovirus exposure and HLA in healthy donors. Study-level points and caveats: In a later analysis, an Asian-associated ancestry cluster reportedly showed fewer N-insertions than the approximately 610-donor mean.

As regards this clone: The antigen is not known.

The CDR3 loop spans 13 amino acids. V was pared by 10 bases and J by 4 bases, with 16 bases between. The germline V gene has CDR1 WSHSY and CDR2 SAAADI. 60 Vbeta and 13 Jbeta primers were used in PCR. Some clones are missing from TCRdb's copy, which holds only in-frame ones; the method was immunoSEQ multiplex PCR. The sample has 110,000 to 150,000 clones; 72% are singletons. The V call is TRBV10-2, the J call TRBJ1-2, with D possibly being TRBD1 (5 bases). The sequencing input was PBMCs. The sequence was obtained from a man in his forties in good health and CMV-seronegative. This CDR3 reads CATTQGRSYGYTF. The CDR3 DNA reads TGCGCCACAACGCAGGGTCGGTCCTATGGCTACACCTTC.